A single sample gave rise to the 30 T cell receptor beta chains below, sequenced in a study of OX40 agonist ivuxolimab in advanced cancers. Assay used: immunoSEQ multiplex PCR; TCRdb lists only in-frame clones, some missing. The sample carries approximately 100,000 clones, under 85% recorded once. The specimen comprised CD4+ or CD8+ T cells sorted from blood, sampled in a trial of the OX40 agonist ivuxolimab. The receptors were sampled from an adult with an advanced solid tumor such as melanoma, head and neck, liver or kidney cancer.

The gene calls are TRBV7-2 and TRBJ2-3; TRBD2 aligns across 9 bases. Germline V gene data show CDR1 as SGHTA and CDR2 as FQGNSA. The CDR3 consists of 17 residues. V gave up 5 bases and J gave up 0 bases; unmatched junction bases: 9. The CDR3 sequence is CASSKLAGPWSTDTQYF. The CDR3 DNA reads as TGTGCCAGCAGCAAACTAGCGGGTCCTTGGAGCACAGATACGCAGTATTTT.

The V and J genes are TRBV14 and TRBJ1-2; D is possibly TRBD1 (5 bases). This CDR3 has 14 amino acids. Deletions cut 2 bases from V and 11 bases from J, with 18 bases between. Germline CDR1 reads SGHDN; CDR2 reads FVKESK. The CDR3 DNA follows: TGTGCCAGCAGCCAAAGGCAGGGCCCTCCGGGGTACACCTTC. Its protein product is CASSQRQGPPGYTF.

V usage is TRBV7-6 and J usage is TRBJ1-2; D perhaps matches TRBD1 (6 bases). V lost 5 bases, J lost 2 bases, and 18 bases lay in between. The CDR3 runs 16 residues. Germline V gene data show CDR1 as SGHVS and CDR2 as FNYEAQ. Here the CDR3 DNA reads TGTGCCAGCAGCCCCCTCGGGACACAACAAAACTATGGCTACACCTTC. Residues: CASSPLGTQQNYGYTF.

The chain carries TRBV5-6 and TRBJ2-7; 9 bases match TRBD2. The CDR3 sequence is 16 residues long. V shed 2 bases and J 6 bases; nucleotides not matched to a gene: 12. In germline, CDR1 is SGHDT, CDR2 YYEEEE. The CDR3 region is CASSLELAGAPSEQYF. CDR3 nucleotides: TGTGCCAGCAGCTTAGAGTTAGCGGGAGCCCCCAGCGAGCAGTACTTC.

This sequence joins TRBV7-2 and TRBJ1-2; maybe TRBD1 (5 bases). This CDR3 has 14 residues. The V end lost 4 bases, the J end lost 7 bases, and 16 bases lay between the germline ends. Per the germline V gene, CDR1 is SGHTA and CDR2 is FQGNSA. The DNA for the CDR3 is TGTGCCAGCAGCTCGGGGGACGGTTTGATTGGCTACACCTTC. Translating it yields CASSSGDGLIGYTF.

The genes are TRBV9 and TRBJ2-3; 10 bases align to TRBD2. CDR1 and CDR2 from the germline V gene are SGDLS and YYNGEE. V was clipped by 3 bases and J by 2 bases; unmatched bases: 3. The length of the CDR3 is 15 residues. CDR3 DNA: TGTGCCAGCAGCGGGAGCGGGGGGGTCACAGATACGCAGTATTTT. Amino acids: CASSGSGGVTDTQYF.

J is TRBJ2-5 and V is TRBV11-2; no firm D call. CDR3 length: 11 amino acids. The germline CDR1 and CDR2 sequences are SGHAT and FQNNGV. V dropped 4 bases and J dropped 2 bases, with 2 bases sitting between them. In nucleotides, the CDR3 is TGTGCCAGCAGCTCACAAGAGACCCAGTACTTC. This sequence encodes CASSSQETQYF. The whole variable domain, remainder taken from reference TRBV11-2 and TRBJ2-5, is EAGVAQSPRYKIIEKRQSVAFWCNPISGHATLYWYQQILGQGPKLLIQFQNNGVVDDSQLPKDRFSAERLKGVDSTLKIQPAKLEDSAVYLCASSSQETQYFGPGTRLLVL.

This sequence joins TRBV5-1 and TRBJ2-3; no reliable D call. Germline V gene lookup returns CDR1 SGHRS and CDR2 YFSETQ. The CDR3 totals 14 residues. V lost 3 bases to trimming and J lost 0 bases, with 8 bases between them. The DNA for the CDR3 is TGCGCCAGCAGCTATCCAACTAGCACAGATACGCAGTATTTT. Its protein product is CASSYPTSTDTQYF.

This clone was detected only a few times. CDR3 amino acids: CASTRAAVGYTF. The CDR3 nucleotides read TGTGCCAGCACGCGGGCGGCGGTAGGCTACACCTTC. V usage is TRBV2 and J usage is TRBJ1-2; no clear D. CDR1 and CDR2 (germline): SNHLY, FYNNEI. The CDR3 runs to 12 residues. Trimming removed 7 bases at V and 8 bases at J, with 14 bases between.

This rearrangement joins TRBV7-6 to TRBJ1-2; the D is unclear. V was cut by 5 bases and J by 4 bases, with 14 bases left in between. This CDR3 spans 14 amino acids. The V gene's germline CDR1 is SGHVS and CDR2 FNYEAQ. CDR3 in DNA: TGTGCCAGCAGCCTAAGAGGCTCGAGCTATGGCTACACCTTC. This gives the protein CASSLRGSSYGYTF. Supplemented by reference TRBV7-6 and TRBJ1-2, the full variable domain reads GAGVSQSPRYKVTKRGQDVALRCDPISGHVSLYWYRQALGQGPEFLTYFNYEAQQDKSGLPNDRFSAERPEGSISTLTIQRTEQRDSAMYRCASSLRGSSYGYTFGSGTRLTVV.

This clone was counted once. V and J are TRBV7-2 and TRBJ2-7; TRBD2 matches at 12 bases. J gave up 2 bases and V 5 bases, and 7 bases lay outside the gene matches. The CDR3 runs 16 residues. Germline lookup yields CDR1 SGHTA and CDR2 FQGNSA. CDR3 in DNA: TGTGCCAGCAGCACACAACCTAGCGGGAGGGCCTACGAGCAGTACTTC. It encodes CASSTQPSGRAYEQYF.

V and J are TRBV19 and TRBJ1-6; tentatively, D is TRBD1 (5 bases). The V gene's germline CDR1 is LNHDA and CDR2 SQIVND (reference sequence). The CDR3 contains 16 residues. V was cut by 5 bases and J by 0 bases, with 11 bases left in between. CDR3 coding DNA: TGTGCCAGTAGTGTGACAGAGAGCTCCTATAATTCACCCCTCCACTTT. Protein sequence: CASSVTESSYNSPLHF.

The CDR3 spells CASTRDRGTSLGSNQPQHF. The CDR3 DNA follows: TGTGCCAGTACCCGGGACAGGGGAACTTCGCTGGGAAGCAATCAGCCCCAGCATTTT. The V gene is TRBV19, the J gene TRBJ1-5; 10 nucleotides match TRBD1. The V and J ends lost 7 bases and 1 base, in that order; junction bases with no gene match: 16. The CDR3 has 19 residues. CDR1 and CDR2 from the germline V gene are LNHDA and SQIVND (reference sequence).

The chain combines TRBV6-1 with TRBJ1-2, with D possibly being TRBD1 (5 bases). The V gene lost 6 bases and the J gene lost 3 bases, with 14 bases spanning the gap. Germline V gene data show CDR1 as MNHNS and CDR2 as SASEGT. This CDR3 is 14 amino acids long. The CDR3 DNA follows: TGTGCCAGCAGAGCAGGGATCGTGGACTATGGCTACACCTTC. Its protein product is CASRAGIVDYGYTF.

The CDR3 region is CASSYRGGEQYF. The CDR3, as DNA: TGTGCCAGCAGTTACCGGGGGGGCGAGCAGTACTTC. V and J are TRBV6-5 and TRBJ2-7; 8 bases match TRBD2. CDR3 length equals 12 residues. V shed 2 bases and J 6 bases; nucleotides not matched to a gene: 0. Per the germline V gene, CDR1 is MNHEY and CDR2 is SVGAGI.

The J gene is TRBJ2-5, the V gene TRBV12-5; D might be TRBD2 (5 bases). Trimming stripped 1 base from V and 3 bases from J, with 12 bases between. The CDR3 is 15 amino acids. Germline V gene lookup returns CDR1 LGHNT and CDR2 FRNRAP. Here the CDR3 DNA reads TGTGCTAGTGGTTTGGACGCGGGTTTTAAAGAGACCCAGTACTTC. It codes for CASGLDAGFKETQYF.

CDR3 sequence reads: CASSLGTGAGGYTF. The CDR3 bases are TGTGCCAGCAGCCTGGGGACAGGAGCGGGTGGCTACACCTTC. V usage is TRBV5-5 and J usage is TRBJ1-2; 8 bases line up with TRBD1. Germline V CDR1 and CDR2: SGHKS, YYEKEE (reference sequence). V was clipped by 4 bases and J by 7 bases; unmatched bases: 9. CDR3 length: 14 amino acids.

There are many counts of this clone. The J gene is TRBJ1-2, the V gene TRBV29-1; unclear D gene. Trimming took off 6 bases at V and 6 bases at J, with 14 bases between the two ends. Germline CDR1 reads SQVTM; CDR2 reads ANQGSEA. The CDR3 spans 12 residues. The CDR3: CSVPLPGDGYTF. In nucleotides, the CDR3 is TGCAGCGTCCCCTTGCCGGGCGATGGCTACACCTTC. Looking up the rest from reference TRBV29-1 and TRBJ1-2 gives the full variable domain: SAVISQKPSRDICQRGTSLTIQCQVDSQVTMMFWYRQQPGQSLTLIATANQGSEATYESGFVIDKFPISRPNLTFSTLTVSNMSPEDSSIYLCSVPLPGDGYTFGSGTRLTVV.

This clone was recorded once. CDR3 protein: CASGLISGTGDFYEQYF. The CDR3, as DNA: TGTGCTAGTGGCCTTATATCTGGGACAGGGGACTTCTACGAGCAGTACTTC. The J gene is TRBJ2-7, the V gene TRBV12-5, with 10 bases fitting TRBD1. CDR3 length: 17 residues. V lost 6 bases and J lost 3; bases outside the gene matches: 14. Germline loops: CDR1 LGHNT, CDR2 FRNRAP.

As concerns this clone: The junction departs from germline at one end; a sequencing error may be responsible. In DNA form, the CDR3 reads TGTGCTAGTAAGGCGGGCGGTGGAAACTACGAGCAGTACTTC. It translates to CASKAGGGNYEQYF. V usage is TRBV19 and J usage is TRBJ2-7; D is possibly TRBD2 (5 bases). The germline V gene encodes CDR1 LNHDA and CDR2 SQIVND (reference sequence). The CDR3 length is 14 residues.

This chain connects TRBV9 to TRBJ1-2; D not certain. V lost 3 bases to trimming and J lost 4 bases, with 4 bases between them. Germline V CDR1 and CDR2: SGDLS, YYNGEE. The CDR3 sequence is 11 residues long. The chain's CDR3 is CASSALYGYTF. DNA for the CDR3: TGTGCCAGCAGCGCACTCTATGGCTACACCTTC. The variable domain in full, completed from reference TRBV9 and TRBJ1-2, reads DSGVTQTPKHLITATGQRVTLRCSPRSGDLSVYWYQQSLDQGLQFLIQYYNGEERAKGNILERFSAQQFPDLHSELNLSSLELGDSALYFCASSALYGYTFGSGTRLTVV.

The chain joins TRBV9 to TRBJ2-7; 8 nucleotides line up with TRBD1. After removal of 0 bases from V and 5 bases from J, the junction contained 7 bases not matched to a gene. In germline, CDR1 is SGDLS, CDR2 YYNGEE. This CDR3 has 15 amino acids. CDR3 bases: TGTGCCAGCAGCGTAGCCGGGACAGGAGGCGACGAGCAGTACTTC. This translates into CASSVAGTGGDEQYF.

V is TRBV12-5 and J is TRBJ2-7; perhaps TRBD1 as D (5 bases). V was pared by 4 bases and J by 1 base, with 8 bases between. The germline gives CDR1 LGHNT, CDR2 FRNRAP. The CDR3 sequence is 13 residues long. This chain's CDR3 is CASGSPGSYEQYF. The CDR3 DNA reads TGTGCTAGTGGTTCTCCAGGGTCCTACGAGCAGTACTTC.

The chain links TRBV7-6 to TRBJ2-2; TRBD2 matches 8 bases. The CDR3 consists of 16 residues. Germline CDR1 and CDR2: SGHVS and FNYEAQ. The V segment lost 2 bases and the J segment 2 bases; nucleotides outside the gene matches: 4. CDR3: CASSLRLAGNTGELFF. CDR3 in DNA: TGTGCCAGCAGCTTACGTCTAGCGGGCAACACCGGGGAGCTGTTTTTT. The full variable domain, with the rest looked up from reference TRBV7-6 and TRBJ2-2, is GAGVSQSPRYKVTKRGQDVALRCDPISGHVSLYWYRQALGQGPEFLTYFNYEAQQDKSGLPNDRFSAERPEGSISTLTIQRTEQRDSAMYRCASSLRLAGNTGELFFGEGSRLTVL.

The V gene is TRBV6-1, the J gene TRBJ2-7; D perhaps matches TRBD2 (7 bases). Germline lookup yields CDR1 MNHNS and CDR2 SASEGT. The germline V and J ends were trimmed by 4 bases and 3 bases, with 13 bases remaining between them. The CDR3 is made up of 14 amino acids. The CDR3 loop is CASSVAGASYEQYF. CDR3 in DNA: TGTGCCAGCAGTGTTGCGGGGGCAAGCTACGAGCAGTACTTC.

This clone has a handful of counts. The gene calls are TRBV30 and TRBJ1-1, with a possible D match to TRBD1 (5 bases). V was shortened by 7 bases and J by 6 bases, with 18 bases between the two germline ends. Germline V CDR1 and CDR2: GTSNPN, SVGIG (reference sequence). This CDR3 contains 13 residues. CDR3 in DNA: TGTGCCTACCGCTCAATCAGGGACCCTGAAGCTTTCTTT. As protein: CAYRSIRDPEAFF.

V and J are TRBV6-5 and TRBJ1-2, with D unclear. V was cut by 6 bases and J by 7 bases, with 21 bases left in between. The CDR3 has 15 amino acids. Germline V gene data show CDR1 as MNHEY and CDR2 as SVGAGI. The CDR3 region has the DNA TGTGCCAGCAGCAAAGCTGAGGGCAGAGGGTCTGGCTACACCTTC. It yields the protein CASSKAEGRGSGYTF.

This clone was recorded a few times. This CDR3 is CASSVRGDNSPLHF. Here the CDR3 DNA reads TGTGCCAGCAGCGTAAGGGGGGATAATTCACCCCTCCACTTT. This rearrangement joins TRBV5-8 to TRBJ1-6, with D possibly matching TRBD1 (6 bases). The length of the CDR3 is 14 residues. The ends were cut back, 4 bases at V and 5 bases at J, with 10 bases in the middle. The V gene's germline CDR1 is SGHTS and CDR2 YDEGEE.

The rearrangement uses TRBV27 and TRBJ2-5; 7 bases match TRBD2. V lost 2 bases to trimming and J lost 4 bases; unmatched junction nucleotides: 1. The CDR3 spans 13 residues. Germline V CDR1 and CDR2: MNHEY, SMNVEV (reference sequence). CDR3 region: CASSLGGRETQYF. The CDR3 DNA follows: TGTGCCAGCAGTTTAGGCGGGAGAGAGACCCAGTACTTC.

This clone was observed a few times. The V call is TRBV15, the J call TRBJ2-7; TRBD2 matches at 8 bases. This CDR3 region has 14 residues. The junction had 5 bases not matched to a gene; V was cut back by 5 bases and J by 2 bases. CDR1 is LNHNV, CDR2 YYDKDF, per germline (reference sequence). CDR3 coding DNA: TGTGCCACCAGCCGGGTAGCGGGAACCTACGAGCAGTACTTC. Amino acid sequence: CATSRVAGTYEQYF. Full variable domain (missing parts from reference TRBV15 and TRBJ2-7): DAMVIQNPRYQVTQFGKPVTLSCSQTLNHNVMYWYQQKSSQAPKLLFHYYDKDFNNEADTPDNFQSRRPNTSFCFLDIRSPGLGDTAMYLCATSRVAGTYEQYFGPGTRLTVT.